Sequencing of this T cell receptor (beta chain) was carried out in a study of T cell clones after liver transplantation. Trimming took 6 bases from V and 4 from J; bases not matched to a gene: 17. The CDR3 runs 17 residues. Per germline, CDR1 SQVTM and CDR2 ANQGSEA. Libraries were prepared by immunoSEQ multiplex PCR; TCRdb keeps only in-frame clonotypes and omits some of them. This table holds some 15,000 clones, 92% found once. The sample was CD8+ T cells from blood, taken before liver transplant. The V gene is TRBV29-1, the J gene TRBJ2-7, with 11 nucleotides matching TRBD2. The TCR originated in a human donor who received a liver transplant. The CDR3 sequence is CSVYAPSPSSGRYEQYF. CDR3 in DNA: TGCAGCGTGTATGCCCCGTCGCCGTCTAGCGGGAGGTACGAGCAGTACTTC.